The 19 T cell receptor beta chains in this list originate from one sample, sequenced in a study of beta chain features in type 1 diabetes. Their antigens remain unidentified. General observations from the study: Moderate yet significant TCRB CDR3 shortening was seen in Type 1 diabetes patients in all four CD4+ subsets.

As every portion of the isolated RNA was reverse transcribed, the sequencing read expressed TCRB transcripts. The table came from immunoSEQ multiplex PCR; TCRdb's copy has only in-frame clones and leaves some out. The table shows about 660,000 clones, with roughly 13% occurring only once. Sequenced input: naive CD4+ T cells from blood. These receptors were obtained from a man between 18 and 29 years old with type 1 diabetes.

The table lists this clone with a few counts. The chain joins TRBV29-1 to TRBJ1-5, with a weak D call TRBD1 (6 bases). The V gene lost 5 bases and the J gene lost 2 bases, with 22 bases spanning the gap. There are 17 residues in the CDR3. Germline CDR1 SQVTM, CDR2 ANQGSEA. CDR3: CSVTTGPWGLGNQPQHF. CDR3 nucleotides: TGCAGCGTTACGACAGGACCTTGGGGCTTGGGCAATCAGCCCCAGCATTTT.

The V gene is TRBV5-1, the J gene TRBJ1-1; 7 nucleotides align to TRBD1. V lost 2 bases and J lost 1; bases outside the gene matches: 2. The germline CDR1 and CDR2 sequences are SGHRS and YFSETQ. The CDR3 sequence is 14 residues long. The CDR3 is CASSFDRANTEAFF. The CDR3 DNA reads as TGCGCCAGCAGCTTCGACAGGGCGAACACTGAAGCTTTCTTT.

The sample holds a few counts of this clone. The chain uses TRBV2 and TRBJ2-7; a weak D match, TRBD1 (6 bases). The CDR3 has 14 amino acids. V lost 5 bases to trimming and J lost 0 bases, with 11 bases between them. Germline V gene data show CDR1 as SNHLY and CDR2 as FYNNEI. The CDR3 region has the DNA TGTGCCAGCAGTACAGGGCGAGACTCCTACGAGCAGTACTTC. Translated: CASSTGRDSYEQYF.

The CDR3: CAWRLQGAYGYTF. DNA of the CDR3: TGTGCCTGGAGGTTACAGGGTGCCTATGGCTACACCTTC. This chain links TRBV30 with TRBJ1-2; a possible D gene is TRBD1 (6 bases). The V gene lost 3 bases and the J gene lost 4 bases, with 12 bases spanning the gap. The CDR3 spans 13 residues. CDR1 is GTSNPN, CDR2 SVGIG, per germline (reference sequence).

V gene TRBV5-1 combines with J gene TRBJ2-1; 8 bases agree with TRBD2. CDR1 is SGHRS, CDR2 YFSETQ, per germline. After removal of 0 bases from V and 0 bases from J, the junction contained 2 bases not matched to a gene. This CDR3 contains 16 residues. The CDR3 nucleotides are TGCGCCAGCAGCTTGGGACTAGCGATCTCCTACAATGAGCAGTTCTTC. Its protein is CASSLGLAISYNEQFF.

V usage is TRBV4-1 and J usage is TRBJ2-7; a possible D gene is TRBD1 (6 bases). V dropped 2 bases and J dropped 3 bases, with 17 bases sitting between them. This CDR3 is built from 16 residues. Germline V gene lookup returns CDR1 MGHRA and CDR2 YSYEKL. The CDR3 spells CASSQPSYRTDYEQYF. CDR3 coding DNA: TGCGCCAGCAGCCAACCCTCCTACAGGACAGACTACGAGCAGTACTTC.

This clone was seen a few times. This rearrangement joins TRBV10-3 to TRBJ2-7, with 11 bases that match TRBD2. From germline, CDR1 is ENHRY and CDR2 SYGVKD. Germline trimming cut 11 bases from V and 0 bases from J; bases unmatched to any gene: 6. The CDR3 is 14 residues long. The CDR3 DNA follows: TGTGCCGCCAAAACTAGCGGGAGCTCCTACGAGCAGTACTTC. It translates to CAAKTSGSSYEQYF.

This clone was detected only a few times. This CDR3 is CAWRGYLNTIYF. CDR3 bases: TGTGCCTGGAGGGGTTACCTAAACACCATATATTTT. V usage is TRBV30 and J usage is TRBJ1-3; D not certain. V lost 3 bases and J lost 6, with 9 bases in between. The CDR3 length is 12 residues. Germline V gene lookup returns CDR1 GTSNPN and CDR2 SVGIG (reference sequence).

This clone came up a few times. Other DNA sequences in this specimen translate into the identical CDR3. The chain couples TRBV2 to TRBJ2-7, with D uncertain. Trimming cost V 1 base and J 4 bases, with 2 bases left between them. Germline CDR1 is SNHLY and CDR2 is FYNNEI. The CDR3 covers 11 residues. CDR3 DNA sequence: TGTGCCAGCAGTGAAGTTTACGAGCAGTACTTC. This gives the protein CASSEVYEQYF.

This clone was detected only a few times. The CDR3 here is CASSQEVGLGHNEQFF. As DNA, the CDR3 is TGTGCCAGCAGCCAAGAGGTGGGACTAGGCCACAATGAGCAGTTCTTC. The chain carries TRBV14 and TRBJ2-1; 8 bases line up with TRBD2. CDR1 is SGHDN, CDR2 FVKESK, per germline. The CDR3 runs 16 residues. J gave up 5 bases and V 0 bases, and 6 bases lay outside the gene matches.

Only a few counts were recorded for this clone. This same CDR3 is encoded by further DNA sequences in the sample. This sequence joins TRBV7-2 and TRBJ2-7; 10 bases are a match to TRBD2. Per the germline V gene, CDR1 is SGHTA and CDR2 is FQGNSA. The CDR3 is 14 residues long. V trimming: 4 bases; J trimming: 0 bases; junction bases outside the gene matches: 0. The CDR3: CASSSSGGSYEQYF. The CDR3 DNA sequence: TGTGCCAGCAGCTCTAGCGGGGGCTCCTACGAGCAGTACTTC.

The rearrangement links TRBV5-1 to TRBJ2-3; D ambiguous. CDR1 is SGHRS, CDR2 YFSETQ, per germline. This CDR3 comprises 12 residues. With 5 bases removed from V and 0 bases from J, the gap between germline ends came to 4 bases. The CDR3 DNA follows: TGCGCCAGCAGACTTAGCACAGATACGCAGTATTTT. The encoded protein is CASRLSTDTQYF.

There are a few counts of this clone. This sequence joins TRBV29-1 and TRBJ1-5; the match to TRBD1 covers 9 bases. There are 12 residues in the CDR3. With V trimmed by 7 bases and J by 11 bases, 9 bases remained unmatched. Germline V CDR1 and CDR2: SQVTM, ANQGSEA. Here the CDR3 DNA reads TGCAGCGCCACAGGGGGCGGTGAGGCCCAGCATTTT. Translating gives CSATGGGEAQHF.

This clone came up a few times. The genes are TRBV6-6 and TRBJ2-4; the D is unclear. Germline-derived CDR1 and CDR2 are MNHNY and SVGAGI (reference sequence). V was clipped by 7 bases and J by 6 bases, with 10 bases between them. The CDR3 has 12 residues. The chain's CDR3 is CASTGLGNIQYF. The CDR3, as DNA: TGTGCCAGCACCGGCCTCGGAAACATTCAGTACTTC.

This clone came up a few times. The V gene is TRBV5-1, the J gene TRBJ2-1, with 13 positions matching TRBD2. Per the germline V gene, CDR1 is SGHRS and CDR2 is YFSETQ. The trim removed 4 bases at V and 9 bases at J, leaving 7 bases unmatched. There are 15 residues in the CDR3. CDR3 in amino acids: CASSPGLAGEVEQFF. Written as DNA, the CDR3 is TGCGCCAGCAGCCCCGGACTAGCGGGAGAGGTTGAGCAGTTCTTC.

The chain combines TRBV2 with TRBJ2-7; D remains ambiguous. V dropped 3 bases and J dropped 3 bases, with 6 bases sitting between them. In germline, CDR1 is SNHLY, CDR2 FYNNEI. CDR3 length: 12 amino acids. The CDR3 coding sequence is TGTGCCAGCAGTGACCGCCTCTACGAGCAGTACTTC. This sequence encodes CASSDRLYEQYF.

This clone has more than one count but fewer than ten. The chain has TRBV19 and TRBJ2-1, with unresolved D. This CDR3 is built from 11 residues. Per the germline V gene, CDR1 is LNHDA and CDR2 is SQIVND (reference sequence). Trimming took off 1 base at V and 6 bases at J, with 1 base between the two ends. CDR3 sequence: CASSIANEQFF. CDR3 DNA: TGTGCCAGTAGTATAGCCAATGAGCAGTTCTTC.

This clone came up a few times. This chain links TRBV25-1 with TRBJ1-1; 11 positions match TRBD1. From germline, CDR1 is MGHDK and CDR2 SYGVNS. This CDR3 contains 15 residues. After removal of 5 bases from V and 4 bases from J, the junction contained 6 bases not matched to a gene. CDR3 DNA sequence: TGTGCCAGCAGTATCCCCGGGACAGGGGGCACTGAAGCTTTCTTT. Translated: CASSIPGTGGTEAFF.

Only a few counts were recorded for this clone. The rearrangement links TRBV18 to TRBJ2-6; no reliable D call. CDR1 KGHSH and CDR2 LQKENI come from the germline V gene. V was trimmed by 4 bases and J by 2 bases, leaving 9 bases between them. The CDR3 contains 15 residues. In DNA, the CDR3 is TGTGCCAGCTCACTGTTGGTAGCTGGGGCCAACGTCCTGACTTTC. This translates into CASSLLVAGANVLTF.